This section outlines one TCR beta chain sequence together with its context. These data are taken from a study of blood T cell repertoires in COVID-19. The CDR3 sequence is 15 residues long. The V and J ends lost 2 bases and 2 bases respectively, with 11 bases between them. Germline V CDR1 and CDR2: KGHDR, SFDVKD. Seattle researchers signed up patients amid active infection and tracked them longitudinally. Profiled with immunoSEQ multiplex PCR; TCRdb holds only in-frame clones, not every one. The sample holds some 450,000 clones, roughly 88% seen once. The chain employs TRBV24-1 and TRBJ1-1, with D uncertain. Material: peripheral blood. The source is a woman aged 45-65 years with COVID-19, enrolled during active disease. The CDR3 bases are TGTGCCACCAGTGATTGGCGGGTTTCTAACACTGAAGCTTTCTTT. Its protein product is CATSDWRVSNTEAFF.